Here is one T cell receptor (beta chain) with its context. This sequence may be a read error, since a much larger clone differs from it by one base. V lost 0 bases, J lost 1 base, and 8 bases lay in between. The CDR3 contains 15 residues. Germline V gene sequence: CDR1 LGHDT, CDR2 YNNKEL (reference sequence). Original handling: Reference gene primer amplification yielded estimated nucleated cell counts. Generated by immunoSEQ multiplex PCR, the TCRdb table keeps only in-frame clones and is missing some. That table is the source of V, J and clone size, and D and trimming were worked out from the DNA. In the table there are about 220,000 clones, around 80% of which are singletons. The data are from a study of blood T cell repertoires in COVID-19. Background on the study: Sites in the United States, Italy and Spain provided acute and convalescent COVID-19 samples.

This clonotype originated in a human donor in a cohort sampled during active COVID-19. Sequenced sample: peripheral blood. The genes are TRBV3-1 (or the pseudogene TRBV3-2) and TRBJ2-3; weak D call: TRBD1 (6 bases). The CDR3, as DNA: TGTGCCAGCAGCCAAGAGGACAGCCGCACAGATACGCAGTATTTT. Amino acids: CASSQEDSRTDTQYF.